The entry below describes one T cell receptor beta chain. This clonotype was picked up a small number of times. It lacks a known antigen. A much larger clonotype is one base distant, so this may be a read error. This specimen belongs to a study of breast tumors, draining lymph nodes, adjacent tissues (TCRdb year 2016). A note on the overall study: In breast cancer patients, the study compared the TCR beta repertoires of tumor, adjacent nontumor tissue and axillary lymph nodes. In human breast cancer, the study set out to assess how tumor, surrounding tissue and draining lymph node repertoires relate to one another and whether T cells might be exchanged between them.

TCRdb names Illumina HiSeq 2000 as the instrument used. TCR beta chain libraries were generated through multiplex PCR amplification. High-throughput sequencing was used to analyze the amplified TCR beta chain products. TCRdb itself trimmed the public reads at Q25 with fastp, ran MiXCR and retained productive beta chains. Rows are combined by CDR3 protein, so each entry shows the most common genes and DNA. A total of about 110,000 distinct CDR3 sequences appear in this sample, 30% of them only once. The ten largest clones take up 5.5% to 7% of the sample. Study-wide conclusions, independent of this receptor: T-cell repertoire diversity in tumors was found to be lower than in lymph nodes but higher than in nontumor tissue, and preferential V and J gene usage was observed. The conclusion that tumor T cells originate in lymph nodes was presented as consistent with a hypothesis rather than as directly demonstrated. Tumor and nontumor tissue repertoires were significantly more similar in luminal-like than in basal-like breast cancer. The data were considered consistent with most tumor T cells being derived from the lymph node and subsequently expanding within tumor tissue.

Taken from the germline V gene, the CDR1 and CDR2 loops are MNHEY and SVGAGI. Reading from cysteine to phenylalanine, the CDR3 counts 15 amino acids. Left in the record is the CDR3 DNA by itself, 45 bases read in frame from the first base. The V end gives up 6 bases and the J end 2 bases, leaving 5 bases in the junction not matched to a gene. The lymph node samples were taken from the axillary draining lymph nodes of breast cancer patients. This receptor was identified in a female donor with breast cancer. Some clones in this sample may be carry-over from other donors' samples. Sequencing was carried out using axillary lymph node tissue. The chain employs TRBV6-5 and TRBJ2-3, with 10 bases matching TRBD2. The CDR3 corresponds to CASRRLAGLTDTQYF. In nucleotides, the sequence is TGTGCCAGCAGGCGACTAGCGGGCCTCACAGATACGCAGTATTTT.